This T cell receptor (beta chain) came from a study of shared clonotypes between healthy human individuals (TCRdb year 2020). About the study as a whole: The cohort included a few men and two women between 18 and 49 years of age. For each donor, CD4 naive and CD4 memory were each run on three plates, CD8 naive on two plates, and CD8 memory on one plate. Blood TCR repertoires of roughly five healthy adults were deeply sequenced to estimate repertoire size and the extent of clonotype sharing between individuals. To increase sequencing depth and limit assay-specific biases, different laboratories used diverse techniques to prepare libraries and sequence TCR repertoires. Per donor, leukapheresis produced somewhere between about 0.8 and 9 billion PBMCs.

Healthy HIV-negative adults with no recently reported acute infections or vaccinations were included as donors. Every donor was a Caucasian adult living in Nashville, Tennessee, USA. Magnetic negative selection was used to enrich CD4+ T cells, after which naive cells were positively selected on CD45RA and the negative fraction became the memory subset. Blood was obtained by leukapheresis, after which PBMCs were separated by Ficoll-Histopaque density gradient centrifugation and cryopreserved in liquid nitrogen vapor phase. Purity and quantity of every magnetically sorted T cell population were checked by analytical flow cytometry. Genomic DNA was isolated from each sorted fraction and quantified by UV absorbance on a Nanodrop 2000c. CDR1 and CDR2, per the germline V gene, are LGHNA and YNFKEQ. V lost 6 bases and J lost 3 bases; the stretch between them is 8 bases long. The CDR3 spans 13 residues, from the cysteine through the phenylalanine. The sequence is cut down to CDR3 DNA, 39 bases in frame from base 1.

This clone has only a few counts. Which antigen it targets is not known. No much larger clone is present one base from it, and per-base qualities are unavailable. TCR CDR3 regions were amplified from genomic DNA by multiplex PCR using the deep immunoSEQ assay. For each cell subset, the extracted genomic DNA was distributed evenly across all wells of several immunoSEQ 96-well plates, and each plate served as one replicate. For sorted subsets, 150 to 250 ng genomic DNA, equal to 25,000 to 35,000 T cell genomes, was loaded into each replicate PCR. Purified libraries were quantified with a Qubit 3.0 fluorometer, sized on a Bioanalyzer 2100, and re-quantified with the KAPA Library Quantification kit. Every immunoSEQ 96-well plate was sequenced on a separate single-read 150-cycle Illumina NextSeq 550 flow cell. Per the original workflow: Because only junctional sequences without quality scores were contained in the immunoSEQ output, filtering matching that applied to full-length reads could not be performed. Sequences were annotated with PyIR, a Python wrapper for IgBLAST v1.9, using IMGT germline references to assign V/J genes and CDR3. Reads were filtered out if the reads had weak V/J assignments (E-value above 1e-6), no CDR3, stop codons, out-of-frame junctions, or ambiguous translated residues. V3J clonotypes were defined as sequences sharing an identical inferred V gene, J gene, and CDR3 amino acid sequence. Percentage overlap between repertoires was computed as shared unique clonotypes divided by the size of the smaller repertoire. Richness of each repertoire was evaluated using RTK rarefaction, the Chao1 estimator, and Recon v2.1 estimates of unobserved clonotypes. For all TCRbeta clonotypes obtained by the gDNA method from several donors, generation probabilities were computed with OLGA. In its TCRdb copy, this immuneACCESS table keeps in-frame sequences only and misses some clones. Where compared with another copy, unresolved V genes explain less than half of these, and the others have no known cause. The V and J calls and clone size come from that table; D and trimming were worked out from the DNA. This sample gives roughly 200,000 clones in total; approximately 61% of them show up just once. Around 9.3% of the sample is in the top ten clones.

Study-wide findings and limitations: Estimated clonotype richness was generally larger for naive than for memory subsets. When several donors were compared, the shared fraction of clonotypes was around 5.1% for naive CD4, approximately 3.3% for naive CD8, roughly 2.3% for memory CD4, and 0.35% to 0.4% for memory CD8. Compared with non-shared clonotypes, the clonotypes found in all four sorted-subset donors had higher generation probabilities. Pairwise subsampling led to the expectation that sequencing depth would affect the degree of clonotype sharing among donors. Rarefaction of sorted-subset datasets indicated incomplete sequencing despite the large sequencing depth. The small number of donors limited the genetic and exposure-history diversity represented. Only blood was sampled, and tissue TCR repertoires likely differ from those in blood.

The chain joins TRBV4-2 to TRBJ1-4, with no confident D gene call. The sequence derives from a young man in good health. Sequenced material: memory CD4+ T cells sorted from blood. What this sample's cell subset or site label stands for: CD45RA-negative fraction. The nucleotide sequence is TGTGCCAGCAGTTCGATGGCTAATGAAAAACTGTTTTTT. This translates into CASSSMANEKLFF.